These 26 T cell receptor beta chains were sequenced from one sample in a study of beta chain features in type 1 diabetes. Expressed TCRB transcripts were sequenced after all isolated RNA was converted to cDNA. Method: immunoSEQ multiplex PCR; TCRdb's copy keeps in-frame clones and lacks some. The profile shows over 500,000 clones, roughly 15% of them singletons. Sequencing input: naive CD4+ T cells from blood. The receptors derive from a young man in good health.

A few counts support this clone. V gene TRBV5-1 combines with J gene TRBJ1-6; tentatively, D is TRBD1 (5 bases). There are 14 residues in the CDR3. Trimming pared 0 bases from V and 8 bases from J, leaving 9 bases between. Germline V gives CDR1 SGHRS, CDR2 YFSETQ. In DNA form, the CDR3 reads TGCGCCAGCAGCTTGGGGTCGGGGGATTCACCCCTCCACTTT. The encoded protein is CASSLGSGDSPLHF.

The J gene is TRBJ2-7, the V gene TRBV6-5, with 7 nucleotides matching TRBD1. The junction had 5 bases not matched to a gene; V was cut back by 5 bases and J by 4 bases. Per the germline V gene, CDR1 is MNHEY and CDR2 is SVGAGI. This CDR3 is built from 13 residues. CDR3 DNA: TGTGCCAGCAGTCTGCCGGGACAGTACGAGCAGTACTTC. Residues: CASSLPGQYEQYF.

J is TRBJ2-3 and V is TRBV29-1; TRBD1 matches at 7 bases. V shed 1 base, J shed 3 bases, and the junction held 1 base outside the gene matches. Per the germline V gene, CDR1 is SQVTM and CDR2 is ANQGSEA. The CDR3 consists of 13 residues. The CDR3 DNA follows: TGCAGCGTTGAAGGACAGGGAACAGATACGCAGTATTTT. Its protein product is CSVEGQGTDTQYF.

The table lists this clone with a few counts. The CDR3: CASSKIKRFYNRENIQYF. CDR3 nucleotides: TGTGCCAGCAGCAAAATCAAAAGGTTTTATAACAGGGAAAACATTCAGTACTTC. This rearrangement joins TRBV21-1 to TRBJ2-4; the tabulated D call, TRBD1, remains unverified against the DNA. TRBV21-1 is classified as a pseudogene. The CDR3 is 18 residues long.

The sample holds a few counts of this clone. V and J are TRBV4-3 and TRBJ1-5; a possible D gene is TRBD1 (5 bases). V lost 0 bases, J lost 6 bases, and 12 bases lay in between. The CDR3 consists of 15 residues. Germline CDR1 and CDR2: LGHNA and YSLEER. The CDR3 bases are TGCGCCAGCAGCCAAGACGGGCTGGGGGGTCAGCCCCAGCATTTT. Protein product: CASSQDGLGGQPQHF.

The rearrangement uses TRBV19 and TRBJ2-7; D gene ambiguous. V was trimmed by 8 bases and J by 5 bases, leaving 16 bases between them. Germline V gene sequence: CDR1 LNHDA, CDR2 SQIVND (reference sequence). This CDR3 is 13 amino acids long. For the CDR3, the DNA is TGTGCCAGTGGATCGGGCAGAACCGACGAGCAGTACTTC. This gives the protein CASGSGRTDEQYF.

CDR3 nucleotide sequence: TGTGCCAGCAGAACTACAGGCATAGGGGCCGAAAACACCATATATTTT. Translating gives CASRTTGIGAENTIYF. J is TRBJ1-3 and V is TRBV28, with D possibly matching TRBD1 (5 bases). The CDR3 extends over 16 amino acids. Germline assignment: CDR1 MDHEN and CDR2 SYDVKM. Trimming left V 6 bases short and J 6 bases short, with 21 bases between.

In its sample, this clone was seen a few times. The V gene is TRBV9, the J gene TRBJ1-1; 9 nucleotides align to TRBD1. J was trimmed by 1 base and V by 2 bases; bases with no gene match: 3. Germline V CDR1 and CDR2: SGDLS, YYNGEE. This CDR3 spans 15 amino acids. Here the CDR3 reads CASSVTGQGNTEAFF. Written as DNA, the CDR3 is TGTGCCAGCAGCGTGACGGGACAGGGGAACACTGAAGCTTTCTTT.

As DNA, the CDR3 is TGTGCCACCAGCAGACCGGGGGGCGGGGTCTCCTACGAGCAGTACTTC. Encoded protein: CATSRPGGGVSYEQYF. The rearrangement links TRBV15 to TRBJ2-7; D is possibly TRBD2 (7 bases). Germline lookup yields CDR1 LNHNV and CDR2 YYDKDF (reference sequence). Trimming took 2 bases from V and 0 from J, leaving 14 bases between them. The length of the CDR3 is 16 residues. Complete variable domain (other parts from reference TRBV15 and TRBJ2-7): DAMVIQNPRYQVTQFGKPVTLSCSQTLNHNVMYWYQQKSSQAPKLLFHYYDKDFNNEADTPDNFQSRRPNTSFCFLDIRSPGLGDTAMYLCATSRPGGGVSYEQYFGPGTRLTVT.

This CDR3 is CASSLERYDEQFF. Written as DNA, the CDR3 is TGCGCCAGCAGCCTGGAGAGGTACGATGAGCAGTTCTTC. The V gene is TRBV5-1, the J gene TRBJ2-1; no firm D call. Trimming left V 4 bases short and J 8 bases short, with 13 bases between. Germline lookup yields CDR1 SGHRS and CDR2 YFSETQ. The CDR3 is 13 amino acids.

This clone was seen a handful of times. The chain employs TRBV6-5 and TRBJ1-4; TRBD1 is a possible D gene (5 bases). This CDR3 region has 14 residues. In germline, CDR1 is MNHEY, CDR2 SVGAGI. Trimming stripped 6 bases from V and 8 bases from J, with 16 bases between. CDR3 residues: CASRDGRVGEKLFF. CDR3 in DNA: TGTGCCAGCAGGGATGGCAGGGTCGGAGAAAAACTGTTTTTT.

The rearrangement uses TRBV6-5 and TRBJ2-7; possible D gene TRBD1, 7 bases. Germline CDR1 and CDR2: MNHEY and SVGAGI. V was trimmed by 6 bases and J by 5 bases, leaving 14 bases between them. CDR3 length: 13 residues. The CDR3 coding sequence is TGTGCCAGCAGGCTACAGGGGAGGAACGAGCAGTACTTC. This encodes CASRLQGRNEQYF.

Points on this clone: In the same sample, other DNA sequences code for this CDR3. The rearrangement uses TRBV28 and TRBJ2-2; the D is unclear. Deletions cut 3 bases from V and 8 bases from J, with 4 bases between. This CDR3 has 11 amino acids. Germline V CDR1 and CDR2: MDHEN, SYDVKM. The CDR3 DNA reads TGTGCCAGCAGTTTGAGGGGGGAGCTGTTTTTT. It encodes CASSLRGELFF.

This clone has more than one count but fewer than ten. The J gene is TRBJ2-1, the V gene TRBV9; D is possibly TRBD2 (5 bases). The CDR3 runs to 16 residues. Germline V gene sequence: CDR1 SGDLS, CDR2 YYNGEE. V was clipped by 2 bases and J by 0 bases, with 12 bases between them. Written as DNA, the CDR3 is TGTGCCAGCAGCGTTGCGGGTGGCGGCTCCTACAATGAGCAGTTCTTC. It yields the protein CASSVAGGGSYNEQFF.

This clone was counted ten times or more. The V gene is TRBV21-1, the J gene TRBJ2-1; the table's D gene call, TRBD2, was not cross checked with the DNA. TRBV21-1 is classified as a pseudogene. There are 11 residues in the CDR3. The CDR3 region has the DNA TGTGCCAGCAGCAAGTCCGATGAGCAGTTCTTC. This gives the protein CASSKSDEQFF.

This clone showed up just a few times. The gene calls are TRBV7-9 and TRBJ1-2; D may be TRBD1 (5 bases). CDR1 and CDR2 (germline): SEHNR, FQNEAQ (reference sequence). V was clipped by 1 base and J by 4 bases, with 10 bases between them. The CDR3 sequence is 14 residues long. The CDR3 protein is CASSLVTGIYGYTF. The CDR3 region has the DNA TGTGCCAGCAGCTTAGTAACAGGAATCTATGGCTACACCTTC.

CDR3 loop: CASSEAGGWRYEQYF. The CDR3 DNA is TGTGCCAGCAGTGAAGCGGGAGGTTGGAGATACGAGCAGTACTTC. The chain links TRBV6-1 to TRBJ2-7; maybe TRBD2 (6 bases). CDR1 MNHNS and CDR2 SASEGT come from the germline V gene. Trimming cost V 0 bases and J 4 bases, with 13 bases left between them. The CDR3 consists of 15 residues.

This clone has just a few counts. Additional DNA sequences in this sample encode the identical CDR3. V gene TRBV30 combines with J gene TRBJ1-5, with 8 bases aligning to TRBD1. V lost 4 bases, J lost 2 bases, and 1 base stayed unmatched. Looked up from germline, CDR1 is GTSNPN and CDR2 is SVGIG (reference sequence). The CDR3 covers 13 residues. In nucleotides, the CDR3 is TGTGCCTGGACAGGGGGCGGCAATCAGCCCCAGCATTTT. Residues: CAWTGGGNQPQHF.

The J gene is TRBJ2-7, the V gene TRBV2; 8 bases fit TRBD1. The CDR3 has 12 amino acids. Germline CDR1 reads SNHLY; CDR2 reads FYNNEI. V was pared by 6 bases and J by 4 bases, with 2 bases of the junction left unmatched. The CDR3 sequence is CASSGQGYEQYF. CDR3 nucleotides: TGTGCCAGCAGCGGACAGGGTTACGAGCAGTACTTC.

V and J are TRBV7-8 and TRBJ2-1; TRBD1 aligns across 8 bases. Trimming took 5 bases from V and 7 from J; bases not matched to a gene: 13. Germline V lookup: CDR1 SGHVS, CDR2 FQNEAQ. The CDR3 sequence is 16 residues long. The CDR3 region has the DNA TGTGCCAGCAGCAATGTACAGGGGGTAAAGGGGAATGAGCAGTTCTTC. Encoded protein: CASSNVQGVKGNEQFF.

The chain links TRBV6-5 to TRBJ2-7; D is unresolved. Germline CDR1 is MNHEY and CDR2 is SVGAGI. Trimming took 0 bases from V and 3 from J, leaving 9 bases between them. The CDR3 is 14 amino acids. The CDR3 nucleotides read TGTGCCAGCAGTTACTCGTCAGCCTTCTACGAGCAGTACTTC. The encoded protein is CASSYSSAFYEQYF.

This clone was detected only a few times. The chain joins TRBV5-1 to TRBJ2-6; no reliable D call. V lost 0 bases and J lost 1, with 11 bases in between. CDR1 is SGHRS and CDR2 is YFSETQ in the germline V gene. The CDR3 length is 17 residues. The CDR3 DNA reads TGCGCCAGCAGCTTGGGCTTGCTAAATTCTGGGGCCAACGTCCTGACTTTC. This translates into CASSLGLLNSGANVLTF.

This clone has just a few counts. The chain recombines TRBV14 with TRBJ1-4, with 7 nucleotides matching TRBD1. Looked up from germline, CDR1 is SGHDN and CDR2 is FVKESK. The CDR3 contains 18 residues. V lost 0 bases and J lost 5; bases outside the gene matches: 12. The CDR3 nucleotides read TGTGCCAGCAGCCAAGAGGAAGCTTTAGGGGACAGCAATGAAAAACTGTTTTTT. Amino acid sequence: CASSQEEALGDSNEKLFF.

The chain links TRBV7-9 to TRBJ1-1; no firm D call. Germline assignment: CDR1 SEHNR and CDR2 FQNEAQ (reference sequence). The CDR3 loop spans 13 amino acids. Deletions cut 1 base from V and 2 bases from J, with 5 bases between. This CDR3 is CASSLDFNTEAFF. The CDR3 DNA reads TGTGCCAGCAGCTTAGACTTTAACACTGAAGCTTTCTTT.

The table lists this clone with a few counts. The V and J genes are TRBV27 and TRBJ1-1, with D perhaps matching TRBD1 (6 bases). This CDR3 spans 16 amino acids. CDR1 is MNHEY and CDR2 is SMNVEV in the germline V gene (reference sequence). Trimming removed 4 bases at V and 2 bases at J, with 17 bases between. The CDR3 is CASSSTSKGGNTEAFF. In DNA form, the CDR3 reads TGTGCCAGCAGTTCGACCTCCAAGGGGGGTAACACTGAAGCTTTCTTT.

This clone was detected only a few times. The chain joins TRBV28 to TRBJ2-7, with D unresolved. Germline CDR1 MDHEN, CDR2 SYDVKM. V dropped 3 bases and J dropped 3 bases, with 9 bases sitting between them. The length of the CDR3 is 13 residues. The CDR3 is CASSLAAGYEQYF. The DNA for the CDR3 is TGTGCCAGCAGTTTGGCAGCTGGCTACGAGCAGTACTTC.